These 6 T cell receptor beta chains originate from one sample sequenced in a study of human T cells and chemical hapten exposure. TCRdb ran MiXCR on the RACE reads and lists one entry per CDR3 protein. The data hold approximately 80,000 distinct CDR3 sequences, with 10% to 13% observed a single time. Time point noted: patch test 3, about 24 weeks after DPC sensitization. Treatment noted: therapeutic diphenylcyclopropenone sensitization with weekly scalp DPC. Sequencing used whole blood, obtained in connection with sensitization to the hapten diphenylcyclopropenone (DPC). Every receptor here comes from a woman aged 45-59 years with alopecia areata. Some clones in this sample may be carry-over from other donors' samples.

The chain joins TRBV25-1 to TRBJ2-7; D is undetermined. The V gene lost 7 bases and the J gene lost 6 bases, with 16 bases spanning the gap. Germline loops: CDR1 MGHDK, CDR2 SYGVNS. The CDR3 is made up of 13 amino acids. The CDR3 DNA reads TGTGCCAGCAAACATTTTACGGGTACCGAGCAGTACTTC. Residues: CASKHFTGTEQYF.

This clonotype was seen a handful of times. V is TRBV29-1 and J is TRBJ2-3, with 7 positions matching TRBD2. V gave up 0 bases and J gave up 5 bases; unmatched junction bases: 11. The CDR3 is made up of 16 amino acids. The V gene's germline CDR1 is SQVTM and CDR2 ANQGSEA. CDR3: CSVEDWGGPEGDTQYF. The CDR3 DNA follows: TGCAGCGTTGAAGATTGGGGAGGGCCTGAGGGAGATACGCAGTATTTT.

In its sample, this clonotype was seen many times. This rearrangement joins TRBV9 to TRBJ2-2; the match to TRBD2 covers 10 bases. The CDR3 spans 16 residues. The V gene end was trimmed by 4 bases and the J gene end by 7 bases; junction bases not matched to a gene: 10. CDR1 and CDR2 from the germline V gene are SGDLS and YYNGEE. The CDR3 DNA is TGTGCCAGCAGCACTCTAGCGGGGGCCCCCGGCGGGGAGCTGTTTTTT. This gives the protein CASSTLAGAPGGELFF.

The V gene is TRBV14, the J gene TRBJ1-1; D is unclear. The germline V gene encodes CDR1 SGHDN and CDR2 FVKESK. This CDR3 is 14 amino acids long. The V end lost 0 bases, the J end lost 3 bases, and 8 bases lay between the germline ends. In nucleotides, the CDR3 is TGTGCCAGCAGCCAAGACATCGGATACACTGAAGCTTTCTTT. Translation: CASSQDIGYTEAFF.

The DNA of the CDR3 is TGTGCCAGCAGTGCCTACCAGATCGGGGTCCGGACTAGCGGTAGCACAGATACGCAGTATTTT. Translating it yields CASSAYQIGVRTSGSTDTQYF. The chain recombines TRBV12-3 or TRBV12-4 with TRBJ2-3, with 10 bases matching TRBD2. The V gene end was trimmed by 5 bases and the J gene end by 0 bases; junction bases not matched to a gene: 20. There are 21 residues in the CDR3.

This clonotype has at least ten counts. The chain employs TRBV12-3 or TRBV12-4 and TRBJ1-1; D perhaps matches TRBD1 (6 bases). Trimming removed 6 bases at V and 8 bases at J, with 13 bases between. This CDR3 is built from 12 residues. The CDR3 protein is CASSQQGFEAFF. The CDR3 DNA is TGTGCCAGCAGCCAACAGGGTTTCGAAGCTTTCTTT.